This TCR beta chain emerged from a study of cytomegalovirus exposure and HLA in healthy donors. Both 60 Vbeta primers and 13 Jbeta primers went into the PCR. As originally analysed: Per a later analysis, the number of unique TCR beta chains was approximately 80 million, of which around 10 million were shared. Clones were read by immunoSEQ multiplex PCR, and TCRdb kept only the in-frame ones, dropping some. From that table come the V and J calls and clone size; the DNA was used to work out D and trimming. This sample has about 150,000 clones; around 80% occur once, and the top ten carry about 15%. This clone turned up a few times. CDR3 size: 14 residues. V lost 4 bases and J lost 7, with 14 bases in between. CDR1 is SNHLY and CDR2 is FYNNEI in the germline V gene.

The receptor was derived from a woman aged 40 to 50 in good health and CMV-seronegative. Source material: PBMCs. V is TRBV2 and J is TRBJ2-1; a possible D gene is TRBD2 (5 bases). CDR3 region: CASSVRTGGNEQFF. The DNA of the CDR3 is TGTGCCAGCAGTGTGAGGACCGGAGGAAATGAGCAGTTCTTC.